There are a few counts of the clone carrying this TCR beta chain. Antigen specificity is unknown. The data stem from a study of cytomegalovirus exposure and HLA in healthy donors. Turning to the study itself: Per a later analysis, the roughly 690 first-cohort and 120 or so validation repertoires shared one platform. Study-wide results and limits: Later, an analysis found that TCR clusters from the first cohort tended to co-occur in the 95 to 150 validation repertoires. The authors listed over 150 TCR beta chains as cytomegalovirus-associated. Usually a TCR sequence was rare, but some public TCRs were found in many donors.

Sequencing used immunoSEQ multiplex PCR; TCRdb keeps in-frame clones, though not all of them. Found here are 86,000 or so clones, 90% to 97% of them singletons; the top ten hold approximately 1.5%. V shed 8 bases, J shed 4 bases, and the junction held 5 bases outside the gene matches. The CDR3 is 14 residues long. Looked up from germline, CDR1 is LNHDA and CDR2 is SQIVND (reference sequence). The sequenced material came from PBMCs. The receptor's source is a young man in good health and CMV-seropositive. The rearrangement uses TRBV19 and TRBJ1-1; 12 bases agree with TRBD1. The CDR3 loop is CASGTGGSSTEAFF. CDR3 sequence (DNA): TGTGCCAGTGGGACAGGGGGCTCAAGCACTGAAGCTTTCTTT. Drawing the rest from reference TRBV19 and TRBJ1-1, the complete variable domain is DGGITQSPKYLFRKEGQNVTLSCEQNLNHDAMYWYRQDPGQGLRLIYYSQIVNDFQKGDIAEGYSVSREKKESFPLTVTSAQKNPTAFYLCASGTGGSSTEAFFGQGTRLTVV.